Listed below are T cell receptor beta chains from one sample, sequenced in a study of Graves' ophthalmopathy and Graves' hyperthyroidism. TCRdb reanalysed the multiplex PCR reads using MiXCR and keeps one entry per CDR3 protein. Of under 350,000 distinct CDR3 sequences listed, roughly a sixth were seen once; the top ten hold 10% to 15%. The sample was peripheral blood. Receptors were obtained from an adult man with Graves' ophthalmopathy. The CDR3 runs from the conserved cysteine through the conserved F or W. The D gene is left open where the match is weak. The size field is filled for only some rows; it gives once, few, many or a size class.

J gene: TRBJ2-2; D gene: -; clone size: many; V gene: TRBV6-1; CDR3 DNA: TGTGCCAGCAGGGCCGGCCCCTCGGACACCGGGGAGCTGTTTTTT; CDR3 protein: CASRAGPSDTGELFF
J gene: TRBJ2-5; D gene: TRBD2; clone size: many; V gene: TRBV6-5; CDR3 DNA: TGTGCCAGCAGTCCCCTCCGGACTAGCGGGAGTAAAGAGACCCAGTACTTC; CDR3 protein: CASSPLRTSGSKETQYF
J gene: TRBJ2-7; D gene: TRBD1; clone size: -; V gene: TRBV7-2; CDR3 DNA: TGTGCCAGCAGCTTAGACCAGGGACAGTACGAGCAGTACTTC; CDR3 protein: CASSLDQGQYEQYF
J gene: TRBJ2-5; D gene: -; clone size: many; V gene: TRBV6-1; CDR3 DNA: TGTGCCCAGGGTGTGGGCCAGTACTTC; CDR3 protein: CAQGVGQYF
J gene: TRBJ2-7; D gene: -; clone size: many; V gene: TRBV7-2; CDR3 DNA: TGTGCCAGCAGCCCTGGGACAGCGGGGCACGAGCAGTACTTC; CDR3 protein: CASSPGTAGHEQYF
J gene: TRBJ2-2; D gene: -; clone size: many; V gene: TRBV6-4; CDR3 DNA: TGTGCCAGCCTATTAAGGGACTTCGCTACCGGCGGCGGGGAGCTGTTTTTT; CDR3 protein: CASLLRDFATGGGELFF
J gene: TRBJ2-7; D gene: -; clone size: many; V gene: TRBV11-2; CDR3 DNA: TGTGCCAGCAGCTTAGACCGGGACTCCTCCTACGAGCAGTACTTC; CDR3 protein: CASSLDRDSSYEQYF
J gene: TRBJ1-5; D gene: -; clone size: many; V gene: TRBV3-1; CDR3 DNA: TGTGCCAGCAGCCAAGGACGTAGCAATCAGCCCCAGCATTTT; CDR3 protein: CASSQGRSNQPQHF
J gene: TRBJ1-5; D gene: -; clone size: few; V gene: TRBV11-2; CDR3 DNA: TGTGCCAGCAGCTTAGATCTGGGAAGAGGTCAGCCCCAGCATTTT; CDR3 protein: CASSLDLGRGQPQHF
J gene: TRBJ2-7; D gene: -; clone size: few; V gene: TRBV6-2/TRBV6-3; CDR3 DNA: TGTGCCAGCAGTTTAGGAGGAGTGGCCTACGAGCAGTACTTC; CDR3 protein: CASSLGGVAYEQYF
J gene: TRBJ2-7; D gene: TRBD1; clone size: many; V gene: TRBV12-3/TRBV12-4; CDR3 DNA: TGTGCCAGCACTAAGGACAGGGGAGGCGAGCAGTACTTC; CDR3 protein: CASTKDRGGEQYF
J gene: TRBJ2-7; D gene: -; clone size: many; V gene: TRBV20-1; CDR3 DNA: TGCAGTGCTAGTACGGGTGCCTACGAGCAGTACTTC; CDR3 protein: CSASTGAYEQYF
J gene: TRBJ2-7; D gene: TRBD1; clone size: -; V gene: TRBV27; CDR3 DNA: TGTGCCAGCATCCCCGGACAGGGTCGTTACGAGCAGTACTTC; CDR3 protein: CASIPGQGRYEQYF
J gene: TRBJ2-2; D gene: TRBD1; clone size: many; V gene: TRBV28; CDR3 DNA: TGTGCCAGCAGCCCTCAGCTCGGACAGGGCGCGAACACCGGGGAGCTGTTTTTT; CDR3 protein: CASSPQLGQGANTGELFF
J gene: TRBJ1-1; D gene: TRBD1; clone size: many; V gene: TRBV10-3; CDR3 DNA: TGTGCCATCAGTGAGAGGACAGGGCGGACTGAAGCTTTCTTT; CDR3 protein: CAISERTGRTEAFF
J gene: TRBJ2-7; D gene: -; clone size: many; V gene: TRBV6-2/TRBV6-3; CDR3 DNA: TGTGCCAGCAGTTACGAGCTGGGACGGTACGAGCAGTACTTC; CDR3 protein: CASSYELGRYEQYF
J gene: TRBJ2-2; D gene: TRBD2; clone size: -; V gene: TRBV18; CDR3 DNA: TGTGCCAGCTCACCCGCTAGCGGGAGACGTAACACCGGGGAGCTGTTTTTT; CDR3 protein: CASSPASGRRNTGELFF
J gene: TRBJ2-5; D gene: -; clone size: many; V gene: TRBV7-2; CDR3 DNA: TGTGCCAGCAGCCAGGGGAGTTCCCCGGAGACCCAGTACTTC; CDR3 protein: CASSQGSSPETQYF
J gene: TRBJ2-6; D gene: -; clone size: many; V gene: TRBV30; CDR3 DNA: TGTGCCTGCCGACCGGGACTGAGGGCCTCTGGGGCCAACGTCCTGACTTTC; CDR3 protein: CACRPGLRASGANVLTF
J gene: TRBJ1-1; D gene: -; clone size: many; V gene: TRBV11-2; CDR3 DNA: TGTGCCAGCAGCTTAGGGGTCACTGAAGCTTTCTTT; CDR3 protein: CASSLGVTEAFF
J gene: TRBJ1-2; D gene: -; clone size: many; V gene: TRBV28; CDR3 DNA: TGTGCCATCACACGCACACCAGGTTCTAACTATGGCTACACCTTC; CDR3 protein: CAITRTPGSNYGYTF
J gene: TRBJ2-6; D gene: TRBD1; clone size: many; V gene: TRBV12-3/TRBV12-4; CDR3 DNA: TGTGCCAGCAGTTTAGGGACAGGGTTATCTGGGGCCAACGTCCTGACTTTC; CDR3 protein: CASSLGTGLSGANVLTF
J gene: TRBJ1-1; D gene: -; clone size: -; V gene: TRBV19; CDR3 DNA: TGTGCCAGTAGTATGTCCAGGAACACTGAAGCTTTCTTT; CDR3 protein: CASSMSRNTEAFF
J gene: TRBJ1-5; D gene: -; clone size: many; V gene: TRBV19; CDR3 DNA: TGTGCCAGTAGTCGGGTGGTGGGTGGGGGAGGCAATCAGCCCCAGCATTTT; CDR3 protein: CASSRVVGGGGNQPQHF
J gene: TRBJ2-7; D gene: TRBD1; clone size: many; V gene: TRBV2; CDR3 DNA: TGTGCCAGCAGTGGACAAGGACAGGGGACCTACGAGCAGTACTTC; CDR3 protein: CASSGQGQGTYEQYF
J gene: TRBJ2-5; D gene: TRBD2; clone size: many; V gene: TRBV6-2/TRBV6-3; CDR3 DNA: TGTGCCAGCAGCTATTACGGACTAGCGGGGGGCCGCCAAGAGACCCAGTACTTC; CDR3 protein: CASSYYGLAGGRQETQYF
J gene: TRBJ1-1; D gene: -; clone size: few; V gene: TRBV7-3; CDR3 DNA: TGTGCCAGCAGCTCAGACAGAAACTCTGAAGCTTTCTTT; CDR3 protein: CASSSDRNSEAFF
J gene: TRBJ2-7; D gene: TRBD2; clone size: many; V gene: TRBV11-1; CDR3 DNA: TGTGCCAGCAGCTTAGCCGGGACTAGCGGGACTCACGAGCAGTACTTC; CDR3 protein: CASSLAGTSGTHEQYF
J gene: TRBJ1-2; D gene: TRBD1; clone size: many; V gene: TRBV27; CDR3 DNA: TGTGCCAGCAGAGTCCGGGACAGACTACAACTATGGAGCTACACCTTC; CDR3 protein: CASRVRDRLQLWSYTF
J gene: TRBJ2-7; D gene: TRBD1; clone size: many; V gene: TRBV7-9; CDR3 DNA: TGTGCCAGCAGCCGAACAGGGGGCGGGAGCGAGCAGTACTTC; CDR3 protein: CASSRTGGGSEQYF
J gene: TRBJ2-5; D gene: -; clone size: -; V gene: TRBV28; CDR3 DNA: TGTGCCAGCAGTTTGGAGGGCCTCAACCTCCAAGAGACCCAGTACTTC; CDR3 protein: CASSLEGLNLQETQYF
J gene: TRBJ2-7; D gene: TRBD2; clone size: many; V gene: TRBV7-9; CDR3 DNA: TGTGCCAGCAGCCCAGGGACTAGCGGGAGCTCCTACGAGCAGTACTTC; CDR3 protein: CASSPGTSGSSYEQYF
J gene: TRBJ1-5; D gene: -; clone size: many; V gene: TRBV6-2/TRBV6-3; CDR3 DNA: TGTGCCAGCAGTAAACAGGGCCATGCCAATCAGCCCCAGCATTTT; CDR3 protein: CASSKQGHANQPQHF
J gene: TRBJ1-5; D gene: -; clone size: many; V gene: TRBV20-1; CDR3 DNA: TGCAGTGCTTACCTCCGGGACGGTAGCAATCAGCCCCAGCATTTT; CDR3 protein: CSAYLRDGSNQPQHF
J gene: TRBJ1-2; D gene: -; clone size: -; V gene: TRBV6-5; CDR3 DNA: TGTGCCATCAGTTCCAGATATGGCTACATCTTC; CDR3 protein: CAISSRYGYIF
J gene: TRBJ2-5; D gene: -; clone size: many; V gene: TRBV28; CDR3 DNA: TGTGCCAGCATTGGTGCGGGGCAGGGGTTGGAGACCCAGTACTTC; CDR3 protein: CASIGAGQGLETQYF
J gene: TRBJ1-1; D gene: -; clone size: -; V gene: TRBV6-1; CDR3 DNA: TGTGCCAGCAGTGAAGCGTTTGGGAGTGAAGCTTTCTTT; CDR3 protein: CASSEAFGSEAFF
J gene: TRBJ2-7; D gene: -; clone size: many; V gene: TRBV12-3/TRBV12-4; CDR3 DNA: TGTGCCAGCAGTTTTTCAGGCTCGTTCTACGAGCAGTACTTC; CDR3 protein: CASSFSGSFYEQYF
J gene: TRBJ2-7; D gene: -; clone size: many; V gene: TRBV3-1; CDR3 DNA: TGTGCCAGCAGCCGCACCAGGGGATACGAGCAGTACTTC; CDR3 protein: CASSRTRGYEQYF
J gene: TRBJ2-7; D gene: -; clone size: many; V gene: TRBV14; CDR3 DNA: TGTGCCAGCGGGGCGGCTTACGAGCAGTACTTC; CDR3 protein: CASGAAYEQYF
J gene: TRBJ2-7; D gene: -; clone size: -; V gene: TRBV6-2/TRBV6-3; CDR3 DNA: TGTGCCAGCAGTTTCGGCAACGACTACGAGCAGTCCTTC; CDR3 protein: CASSFGNDYEQSF
J gene: TRBJ2-7; D gene: -; clone size: many; V gene: TRBV6-2/TRBV6-3; CDR3 DNA: TGTGCCAGCAGTTACCCCGTTGGGGGCGGGGGCCTCTACGAGCAGTACTTC; CDR3 protein: CASSYPVGGGGLYEQYF
J gene: TRBJ2-5; D gene: -; clone size: many; V gene: TRBV7-3; CDR3 DNA: TGTGCCAGCAGTTCAAGGGGGGGGCGCGGGCAAGAGACCCAGTACTTC; CDR3 protein: CASSSRGGRGQETQYF
J gene: TRBJ1-2; D gene: -; clone size: many; V gene: TRBV12-3/TRBV12-4; CDR3 DNA: TGTGCCAGCAGTTTAGTTGTGGGGAGCTACACCTTC; CDR3 protein: CASSLVVGSYTF
J gene: TRBJ2-7; D gene: -; clone size: many; V gene: TRBV6-5; CDR3 DNA: TGTGCCAGCAGCATGACAGGGACTGGGTACGAGCAGTACTTC; CDR3 protein: CASSMTGTGYEQYF
J gene: TRBJ2-2; D gene: TRBD1; clone size: many; V gene: TRBV9; CDR3 DNA: TGTGCCAGCAGCGGGTCCGGGACAGGGTCCGTCACCGGGGAGCTGTTTTTT; CDR3 protein: CASSGSGTGSVTGELFF
J gene: TRBJ2-1; D gene: -; clone size: -; V gene: TRBV30; CDR3 DNA: TGTGCCTGGAACAGCGGAAGCTCCTACAATGAGCAGTTCTTC; CDR3 protein: CAWNSGSSYNEQFF
J gene: TRBJ2-7; D gene: TRBD1; clone size: many; V gene: TRBV2; CDR3 DNA: TGTGCCAGCAGTGTGCCAGGGGGTATTCTCCACGAGCAGTACTTC; CDR3 protein: CASSVPGGILHEQYF
J gene: TRBJ2-6; D gene: -; clone size: -; V gene: TRBV29-1; CDR3 DNA: TGCAGCGCTAAGGGACCCCAGGTCGGGAGTTCTGGGGCCAACGTCCTGACTTTC; CDR3 protein: CSAKGPQVGSSGANVLTF
J gene: TRBJ2-7; D gene: TRBD1; clone size: many; V gene: TRBV4-1; CDR3 DNA: TGCGCCAGCAGCCAAGCAGGGGGTAACGAGCAGTACTTC; CDR3 protein: CASSQAGGNEQYF
J gene: TRBJ2-7; D gene: -; clone size: many; V gene: TRBV12-3/TRBV12-4; CDR3 DNA: TGTGCGTCCCAGGACCTCTCCTACGAGCAGTACTTC; CDR3 protein: CASQDLSYEQYF
J gene: TRBJ2-5; D gene: -; clone size: many; V gene: TRBV3-1; CDR3 DNA: TGTGCCAGCAGCCAAGGGACAGTAAAACAAGAGACCCAGTACTTC; CDR3 protein: CASSQGTVKQETQYF
J gene: TRBJ1-1; D gene: TRBD1; clone size: -; V gene: TRBV4-3; CDR3 DNA: TGCGCCAGCAGCCATTCTAGGGGGCTCGGTGAAGCTTTCTTT; CDR3 protein: CASSHSRGLGEAFF